The 21 T cell receptor beta chains in this list originate from one sample, sequenced in a study of T cell responses to AZD1222 COVID-19 vaccine. Clones were read by immunoSEQ multiplex PCR, and TCRdb kept only the in-frame ones, dropping some. The sample comprises about 60,000 clones, about 85% of which are singletons, and approximately 18% rests with the top ten. Source: peripheral blood, taken on day 0 of AZD1222 vaccination. These receptor sequences come from an adult in good health.

The chain recombines TRBV3-1 (or the pseudogene TRBV3-2) with TRBJ1-1; no firm D call. This CDR3 spans 13 amino acids. The germline V and J ends were trimmed by 4 bases and 0 bases, with 6 bases remaining between them. Germline CDR1 and CDR2: LGHDT and YNNKEL (reference sequence). CDR3: CASSPKLNTEAFF. CDR3 nucleotide sequence: TGTGCCAGCAGCCCGAAATTGAACACTGAAGCTTTCTTT.

The chain combines TRBV7-9 with TRBJ2-7; D call uncertain. Trimming pared 8 bases from V and 6 bases from J, leaving 17 bases between. Germline V gives CDR1 SEHNR, CDR2 FQNEAQ (reference sequence). The CDR3 covers 13 residues. For the CDR3, the DNA is TGTGCCAGCTCAGATCCCCTACTCTCCGAGCAGTACTTC. As protein: CASSDPLLSEQYF. The full variable domain, rest sourced from reference TRBV7-9 and TRBJ2-7, is DTGVSQNPRHKITKRGQNVTFRCDPISEHNRLYWYRQTLGQGPEFLTYFQNEAQLEKSRLLSDRFSAERPKGSFSTLEIQRTEQGDSAMYLCASSDPLLSEQYFGPGTRLTVT.

This chain links TRBV6-5 with TRBJ2-1, with unresolved D. This CDR3 spans 12 amino acids. Trimming removed 5 bases from V and 7 bases from J, with 9 bases in between. In germline, CDR1 is MNHEY, CDR2 SVGAGI. Written as DNA, the CDR3 is TGTGCCAGCAGTCGAGGTCTTAATGAGCAGTTCTTC. Its translation is CASSRGLNEQFF.

The V and J genes are TRBV5-6 and TRBJ2-7, with D tentatively TRBD1 (6 bases). The V gene's germline CDR1 is SGHDT and CDR2 YYEEEE. This CDR3 is 17 amino acids long. V lost 1 base and J lost 0, with 17 bases in between. Written as DNA, the CDR3 is TGTGCCAGCAGCTTGTTATTCCGCCAGGGGAACTCCTACGAGCAGTACTTC. It is translated as CASSLLFRQGNSYEQYF.

The chain has TRBV3-1 (or the pseudogene TRBV3-2) and TRBJ1-1, with 7 bases fitting TRBD1. Germline values: CDR1 LGHDT, CDR2 YNNKEL (reference sequence). The length of the CDR3 is 15 residues. Trimming took 2 bases from V and 5 from J; bases not matched to a gene: 8. In nucleotides, the CDR3 is TGTGCCAGCAGCCAACCCGAAGGGGGCGGTACTGAAGCTTTCTTT. Protein sequence: CASSQPEGGGTEAFF.

The CDR3, as DNA: TGTGCCAGCAGCTTAGAACAGGGTAGTAATTCACCCCTCCACTTT. Translated: CASSLEQGSNSPLHF. The chain couples TRBV28 to TRBJ1-6; TRBD1 is a possible D gene (6 bases). The V end lost 6 bases, the J end lost 6 bases, and 15 bases lay between the germline ends. This CDR3 spans 15 amino acids. Germline V gene data show CDR1 as MDHEN and CDR2 as SYDVKM.

This chain uses TRBV4-1 with TRBJ1-2, with D unresolved. V lost 0 bases to trimming and J lost 1 base, with 9 bases between them. Germline V CDR1 and CDR2: MGHRA, YSYEKL. This CDR3 is 15 amino acids long. CDR3 bases: TGCGCCAGCAGCCAAGATATTGGCGTTAACTATGGCTACACCTTC. Translating gives CASSQDIGVNYGYTF.

V and J are TRBV5-8 and TRBJ1-2; D call uncertain. V gave up 5 bases and J gave up 8 bases, with 16 bases separating them. Germline-derived CDR1 and CDR2 are SGHTS and YDEGEE. This CDR3 spans 13 amino acids. The CDR3 sequence: CASRQFKSGGYTF. The CDR3 bases are TGTGCCAGCAGGCAATTTAAATCGGGGGGCTACACCTTC. Based on the CDR3 plus reference TRBV5-8 and TRBJ1-2, the full variable domain is EAGVTQSPTHLIKTRGQQATLRCSPISGHTSVYWYQQALGLGLQFLLWYDEGEERNRGNFPPRFSGRQFPNYSSELNVNALELEDSALYLCASRQFKSGGYTFGSGTRLTVV.

This chain uses TRBV10-3 with TRBJ2-3, with 10 bases identical to TRBD1. Germline V gene data show CDR1 as ENHRY and CDR2 as SYGVKD. The CDR3 sequence is 13 residues long. V lost 11 bases to trimming and J lost 6 bases; unmatched junction nucleotides: 8. CDR3 protein: CAQMGQGMDTQYF. Written as DNA, the CDR3 is TGTGCCCAGATGGGACAGGGGATGGATACGCAGTATTTT.

This sequence joins TRBV19 and TRBJ1-1; D unclear. With 1 base removed from V and 1 base from J, the gap between germline ends came to 7 bases. Per the germline V gene, CDR1 is LNHDA and CDR2 is SQIVND (reference sequence). The CDR3 is made up of 14 amino acids. The CDR3 bases are TGTGCCAGTAGTATAGTTAACAGGAACACTGAAGCTTTCTTT. Translated: CASSIVNRNTEAFF.

This rearrangement joins TRBV7-8 to TRBJ2-5, with D possibly called TRBD1 or TRBD2 (5 bases each). This CDR3 is 13 amino acids long. V was shortened by 8 bases and J by 3 bases, with 13 bases between the two germline ends. Germline V CDR1 and CDR2: SGHVS, FQNEAQ. CDR3 amino acids: CASRQGRKETQYF. The CDR3 nucleotides read TGTGCCAGCCGGCAGGGACGAAAAGAGACCCAGTACTTC.

The chain recombines TRBV12-3 or TRBV12-4 with TRBJ1-6; D call uncertain. V gave up 6 bases and J gave up 9 bases, with 12 bases separating them. The CDR3 runs to 13 residues. The chain's CDR3 is CASREDGPSPLHF. The CDR3 DNA reads as TGTGCCAGCAGGGAAGATGGGCCTTCACCCCTCCACTTT.

The chain has TRBV6-5 and TRBJ2-1, with 9 bases fitting TRBD1. Looked up from germline, CDR1 is MNHEY and CDR2 is SVGAGI. The CDR3 covers 14 residues. V trimming: 9 bases; J trimming: 3 bases; junction bases outside the gene matches: 6. The CDR3: CASQMGQGYNEQFF. As DNA, the CDR3 is TGTGCCAGTCAGATGGGACAGGGCTACAATGAGCAGTTCTTC.

The rearrangement uses TRBV6-5 and TRBJ1-1; no clear D. V was cut by 0 bases and J by 5 bases, with 10 bases left in between. The germline gives CDR1 MNHEY, CDR2 SVGAGI. CDR3 size: 14 residues. The chain's CDR3 is CASSYSNEVTEAFF. As DNA, the CDR3 is TGTGCCAGCAGTTACTCGAACGAGGTGACTGAAGCTTTCTTT.

The chain recombines TRBV21-1 with TRBJ2-2; the D call TRBD1 from the table was never checked on the DNA. TRBV21-1 is described as a pseudogene. The CDR3 contains 18 residues. DNA for the CDR3: TGTGCCAGCAGCGAGGATGGGACAGGGGGCGACGACACCGGGGAGCTGTTTTTT. This translates into CASSEDGTGGDDTGELFF.

The V call is TRBV11-2, the J call TRBJ2-1, with 8 bases that match TRBD1. The CDR3 covers 15 residues. J gave up 7 bases and V 5 bases, and 10 bases lay outside the gene matches. CDR1 is SGHAT, CDR2 FQNNGV, per germline. For the CDR3, the DNA is TGTGCCAGCAGCCGAGGGGACAGGCAATATAATGAGCAGTTCTTC. Its protein product is CASSRGDRQYNEQFF. The variable domain in full, with the rest retrieved from reference TRBV11-2 and TRBJ2-1, is EAGVAQSPRYKIIEKRQSVAFWCNPISGHATLYWYQQILGQGPKLLIQFQNNGVVDDSQLPKDRFSAERLKGVDSTLKIQPAKLEDSAVYLCASSRGDRQYNEQFFGPGTRLTVL.

This sequence joins TRBV5-1 and TRBJ2-1; 13 nucleotides line up with TRBD2. CDR1 is SGHRS, CDR2 YFSETQ, per germline. Trimming at V came to 5 bases and at J to 7 bases, leaving 9 bases not matched to a gene. CDR3 size: 16 residues. DNA for the CDR3: TGCGCCAGCAGTTACGGACTAGCGGGGGCTCCAAATGAGCAGTTCTTC. Translating gives CASSYGLAGAPNEQFF.

The rearrangement links TRBV19 to TRBJ2-7, with 7 bases matching TRBD2. The CDR3 runs to 11 residues. Losses at the gene ends were 7 bases for V and 4 bases for J; bases not matched to a gene: 1. Germline CDR1 and CDR2: LNHDA and SQIVND (reference sequence). The CDR3 region has the DNA TGTGCCAGTACGGGGGGTTACGAGCAGTACTTC. It yields the protein CASTGGYEQYF.

J is TRBJ2-7 and V is TRBV4-1; D not certain. This CDR3 region has 15 residues. Trimming cost V 0 bases and J 3 bases, with 12 bases left between them. The germline CDR1 and CDR2 sequences are MGHRA and YSYEKL. The DNA for the CDR3 is TGCGCCAGCAGCCAAGACATCGGTCATAGCTACGAGCAGTACTTC. The encoded protein is CASSQDIGHSYEQYF.

This clone was detected only a few times. This chain links TRBV7-2 with TRBJ2-7; D may match TRBD1 or TRBD2 (6 bases each). The germline V gene encodes CDR1 SGHTA and CDR2 FQGNSA. The CDR3 consists of 16 residues. Trimming removed 1 base from V and 4 bases from J, with 17 bases in between. The DNA for the CDR3 is TGTGCCAGCAGCTTAGAGTTAGGGTGGAGGGGGTACGAGCAGTACTTC. It codes for CASSLELGWRGYEQYF.

This chain links TRBV15 with TRBJ2-3, with 8 nucleotides matching TRBD1. The CDR3 has 14 residues. The V and J ends lost 4 bases and 7 bases, in that order; junction bases with no gene match: 7. Germline assignment: CDR1 LNHNV and CDR2 YYDKDF (reference sequence). This CDR3 is CATSTDRGVNTQYF. The CDR3 DNA reads TGTGCCACCAGCACAGACAGGGGCGTTAATACGCAGTATTTT.